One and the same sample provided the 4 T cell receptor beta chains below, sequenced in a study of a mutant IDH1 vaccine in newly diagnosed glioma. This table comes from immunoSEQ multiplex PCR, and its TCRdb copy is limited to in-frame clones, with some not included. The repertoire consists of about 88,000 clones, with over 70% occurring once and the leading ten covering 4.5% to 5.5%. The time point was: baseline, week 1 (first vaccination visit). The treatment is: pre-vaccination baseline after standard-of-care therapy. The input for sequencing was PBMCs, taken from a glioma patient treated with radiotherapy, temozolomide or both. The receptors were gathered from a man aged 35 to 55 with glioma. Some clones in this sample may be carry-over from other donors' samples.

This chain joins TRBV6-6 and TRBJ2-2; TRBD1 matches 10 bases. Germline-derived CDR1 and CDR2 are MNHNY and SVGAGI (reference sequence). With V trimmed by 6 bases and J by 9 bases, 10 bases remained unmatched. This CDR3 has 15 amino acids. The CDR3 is CASSPGQGRSRELFF. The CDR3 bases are TGTGCCAGCAGCCCGGGACAGGGGCGTTCGAGGGAGCTGTTTTTT.

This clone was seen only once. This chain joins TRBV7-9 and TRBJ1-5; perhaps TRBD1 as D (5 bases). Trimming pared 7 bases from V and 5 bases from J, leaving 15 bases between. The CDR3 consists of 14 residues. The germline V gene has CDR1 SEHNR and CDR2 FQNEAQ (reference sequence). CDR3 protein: CASTTGQGDQPQHF. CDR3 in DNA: TGTGCCAGCACCACTGGGCAGGGTGATCAGCCCCAGCATTTT.

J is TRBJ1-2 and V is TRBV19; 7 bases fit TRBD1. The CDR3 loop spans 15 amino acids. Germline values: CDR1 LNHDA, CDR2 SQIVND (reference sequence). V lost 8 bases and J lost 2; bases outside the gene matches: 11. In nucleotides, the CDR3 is TGTGCCAGTTGTCGAACGCGGGACAGAAACTATGGCTACACCTTC. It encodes CASCRTRDRNYGYTF. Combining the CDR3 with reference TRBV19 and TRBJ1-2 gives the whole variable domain DGGITQSPKYLFRKEGQNVTLSCEQNLNHDAMYWYRQDPGQGLRLIYYSQIVNDFQKGDIAEGYSVSREKKESFPLTVTSAQKNPTAFYLCASCRTRDRNYGYTFGSGTRLTVV.

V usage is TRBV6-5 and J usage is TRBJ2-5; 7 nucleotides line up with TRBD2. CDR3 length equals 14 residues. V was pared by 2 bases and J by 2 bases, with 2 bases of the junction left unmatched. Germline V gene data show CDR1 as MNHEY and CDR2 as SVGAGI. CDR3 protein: CASSYGGEQETQYF. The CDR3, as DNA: TGTGCCAGCAGTTACGGGGGGGAACAAGAGACCCAGTACTTC.